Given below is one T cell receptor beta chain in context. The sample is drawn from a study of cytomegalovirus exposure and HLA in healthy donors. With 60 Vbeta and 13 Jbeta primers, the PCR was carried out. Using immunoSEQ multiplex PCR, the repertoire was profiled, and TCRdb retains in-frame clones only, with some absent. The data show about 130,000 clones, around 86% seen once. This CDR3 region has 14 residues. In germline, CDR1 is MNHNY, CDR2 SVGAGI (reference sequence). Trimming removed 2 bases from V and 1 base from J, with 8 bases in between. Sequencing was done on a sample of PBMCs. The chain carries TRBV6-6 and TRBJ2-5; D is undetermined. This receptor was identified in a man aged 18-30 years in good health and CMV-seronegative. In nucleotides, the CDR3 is TGTGCCAGCAGTTACGACACAGTCCAAGAGACCCAGTACTTC. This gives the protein CASSYDTVQETQYF.